One sample yielded the 13 T cell receptor beta chains listed below, sequenced in a study of cytomegalovirus exposure and HLA in healthy donors. Vbeta (60) and Jbeta (13) primers were used in the PCR. TCRdb's table, derived via immunoSEQ multiplex PCR, lists solely in-frame clones and lacks some. This sample has roughly 100,000 clones, with 78% found just once. The specimen was PBMCs. These receptors all stem from a man aged 30 to 45 in good health and CMV-seronegative.

About this clone: A read error may produce the germline difference seen at one junction end. This rearrangement joins TRBV7-9 to TRBJ1-1, with 7 bases aligning to TRBD1. Germline V gives CDR1 SEHNR, CDR2 FQNEAQ (reference sequence). CDR3 length: 12 residues. CDR3 sequence (DNA): TGTTCCAGCAGCCCCAAGGGACAGAGAGCTTTCTTT. The encoded protein is CSSSPKGQRAFF. The variable domain in full, with the rest retrieved from reference TRBV7-9 and TRBJ1-1, is DTGVSQNPRHKITKRGQNVTFRCDPISEHNRLYWYRQTLGQGPEFLTYFQNEAQLEKSRLLSDRFSAERPKGSFSTLEIQRTEQGDSAMYLCSSSPKGQRAFFGQGTRLTVV.

This clone showed up just a few times. The chain recombines TRBV6-5 with TRBJ2-3; D possibly corresponds to TRBD1 (6 bases). The V gene's germline CDR1 is MNHEY and CDR2 SVGAGI. CDR3 length: 14 residues. The V end was cut by 5 bases, the J end by 1 base, with 10 bases between. The CDR3 loop reads CASSPRQGTDTQYF. In DNA form, the CDR3 reads TGTGCCAGCAGTCCGCGACAGGGCACAGATACGCAGTATTTT.

J is TRBJ1-5 and V is TRBV2; D gene uncertain. From germline, CDR1 is SNHLY and CDR2 FYNNEI. This CDR3 comprises 12 residues. Trimming took off 4 bases at V and 8 bases at J, with 9 bases between the two ends. CDR3 in amino acids: CASSVLPEPQHF. The CDR3 bases are TGTGCCAGCAGTGTCCTTCCAGAGCCCCAGCATTTT.

This clone was found a few times. The chain joins TRBV7-8 to TRBJ1-1; the D is unclear. This CDR3 is 14 amino acids long. V was shortened by 5 bases and J by 1 base, with 11 bases between the two germline ends. CDR1 is SGHVS and CDR2 is FQNEAQ in the germline V gene. The CDR3 protein is CASSQRAANTEAFF. The CDR3 nucleotides read TGTGCCAGCAGCCAGAGGGCAGCGAACACTGAAGCTTTCTTT. Variable domain in full (rest from reference TRBV7-8 and TRBJ1-1): GAGVSQSPRYKVAKRGQDVALRCDPISGHVSLFWYQQALGQGPEFLTYFQNEAQLDKSGLPSDRFFAERPEGSVSTLKIQRTQQEDSAVYLCASSQRAANTEAFFGQGTRLTVV.

The chain has TRBV30 and TRBJ2-7; 11 bases are a match to TRBD2. Trimming at V came to 0 bases and at J to 7 bases, leaving 5 bases not matched to a gene. The germline V gene has CDR1 GTSNPN and CDR2 SVGIG (reference sequence). The CDR3 sequence is 14 residues long. In DNA form, the CDR3 reads TGTGCCTGGAGTGTAACGGGACTAGCGGATGAGCAGTACTTC. Translating it yields CAWSVTGLADEQYF.

This rearrangement joins TRBV11-2 to TRBJ2-5, with 8 bases identical to TRBD1. The CDR3 is made up of 15 amino acids. Germline V gene data show CDR1 as SGHAT and CDR2 as FQNNGV. The trim removed 1 base at V and 2 bases at J, leaving 3 bases unmatched. The CDR3 DNA follows: TGTGCCAGCAGCTTAGCCGACAGGGGTCAAGAGACCCAGTACTTC. It is translated as CASSLADRGQETQYF.

This chain connects TRBV14 to TRBJ1-6; 7 bases agree with TRBD1. Germline assignment: CDR1 SGHDN and CDR2 FVKESK. This CDR3 is built from 16 residues. Trimming at V came to 2 bases and at J to 5 bases, leaving 6 bases not matched to a gene. In DNA form, the CDR3 reads TGTGCCAGCAGCCAACTAGGGACAGACAATAATTCACCCCTCCACTTT. This translates into CASSQLGTDNNSPLHF.

This sequence joins TRBV5-1 and TRBJ1-1; 7 bases map to TRBD1. The CDR3 runs to 16 residues. Germline CDR1 SGHRS, CDR2 YFSETQ. V gave up 0 bases and J gave up 3 bases; unmatched junction bases: 8. The CDR3 loop reads CASSLGQGGSYTEAFF. For the CDR3, the DNA is TGCGCCAGCAGCTTGGGGCAGGGGGGTTCGTACACTGAAGCTTTCTTT.

This chain uses TRBV7-6 with TRBJ2-5, with 7 bases aligning to TRBD2. CDR1 and CDR2 from the germline V gene are SGHVS and FNYEAQ. V gave up 2 bases and J gave up 2 bases; unmatched junction bases: 8. The length of the CDR3 is 16 residues. CDR3: CASSLNLAENQETQYF. CDR3 nucleotides: TGTGCCAGCAGCTTAAATCTAGCGGAAAATCAAGAGACCCAGTACTTC.

V usage is TRBV7-9 and J usage is TRBJ1-1; D is possibly TRBD1 (6 bases). Germline V gene lookup returns CDR1 SEHNR and CDR2 FQNEAQ (reference sequence). Trimming took 1 base from V and 3 from J, leaving 15 bases between them. This CDR3 contains 16 residues. The DNA for the CDR3 is TGTGCCAGCAGCTTAGTGCAGGGGTGGGAACACACTGAAGCTTTCTTT. This encodes CASSLVQGWEHTEAFF.

This clone was observed a handful of times. The V call is TRBV7-2, the J call TRBJ2-2, with TRBD2 as a possible D gene (7 bases). The germline gives CDR1 SGHTA, CDR2 FQGNSA. The CDR3 has 15 residues. V was shortened by 5 bases and J by 7 bases, with 17 bases between the two germline ends. This chain's CDR3 is CASSLTAGAVGELFF. CDR3 nucleotides: TGTGCCAGCAGCCTCACTGCGGGGGCCGTCGGGGAGCTGTTTTTT.

This clone has just a few counts. The chain links TRBV21-1 to TRBJ2-3; the DNA was not compared with TRBD2, the D call given in the table. TRBV21-1 is reported as a pseudogene. The CDR3 consists of 15 residues. In DNA, the CDR3 is TGTGCCAGCCCTAGCGGGAGCGCGAGGGCAGATACGCAGTATTTT. Its translation: CASPSGSARADTQYF.

This clone has just a few counts. The chain joins TRBV25-1 to TRBJ2-3; TRBD2 might be the D (5 bases). V gave up 7 bases and J gave up 3 bases, with 8 bases separating them. CDR3 length equals 12 residues. Germline V gene sequence: CDR1 MGHDK, CDR2 SYGVNS. DNA of the CDR3: TGTGCCAGCACCACTAGAACAGATACGCAGTATTTT. It yields the protein CASTTRTDTQYF. The full variable domain, its missing parts supplied by reference TRBV25-1 and TRBJ2-3, is EADIYQTPRYLVIGTGKKITLECSQTMGHDKMYWYQQDPGMELHLIHYSYGVNSTEKGDLSSESTVSRIRTEHFPLTLESARPSHTSQYLCASTTRTDTQYFGPGTRLTVL.